Shown below are 20 T cell receptor beta chains from a single sample sequenced in a study of spatial heterogeneity in lung cancer. Time point denoted: blood at routine non-recurrence follow-up after resection. TCRdb re-called the 5' RACE reads through MiXCR, storing one row per CDR3 protein. The sample consists of roughly 45,000 distinct CDR3 sequences, approximately 22% of them appearing once. The starting material was PBMCs, obtained at follow-up. Receptor source: a female donor with early-stage non-small cell lung cancer.

This chain uses TRBV5-1 with TRBJ2-7; D not certain. Germline values: CDR1 SGHRS, CDR2 YFSETQ. The V end lost 5 bases, the J end lost 0 bases, and 12 bases lay between the germline ends. CDR3 length equals 14 residues. The CDR3 nucleotides are TGCGCCAGCAGTTCCAACCCACCCTCCTACGAGCAGTACTTC. This gives the protein CASSSNPPSYEQYF.

This clonotype was detected only a few times. The chain employs TRBV7-9 and TRBJ1-1; D not resolved. Germline assignment: CDR1 SEHNR and CDR2 FQNEAQ (reference sequence). V was pared by 5 bases and J by 0 bases, with 10 bases between. The CDR3 loop spans 14 amino acids. This CDR3 is CASSRRVMNTEAFF. For the CDR3, the DNA is TGTGCCAGCAGCCGACGCGTGATGAACACTGAAGCTTTCTTT.

This clonotype occurred once. The V call is TRBV4-2, the J call TRBJ1-1, with TRBD1 matching over 7 bases. V dropped 4 bases and J dropped 1; count of bases not matched to a gene: 9. The CDR3 extends over 16 amino acids. Per the germline V gene, CDR1 is LGHNA and CDR2 is YNFKEQ. The CDR3 reads CASSPGGTLANTEAFF. For the CDR3, the DNA is TGTGCCAGCAGCCCAGGGGGAACTTTGGCGAACACTGAAGCTTTCTTT.

This clonotype was recorded a few times. The CDR3 DNA reads as TGTGCCAGCAGTTTCTCGGCAGGGGCTAGCAGGAGCTCCTACAATGAGCAGTTCTTC. Amino acids: CASSFSAGASRSSYNEQFF. V and J are TRBV12-3 or TRBV12-4 and TRBJ2-1; weak D call: TRBD1 (6 bases). The CDR3 spans 19 residues. Trimming shortened V by 3 bases and J by 0 bases, and 21 bases separated the two germline ends.

In this sample, this clonotype turned up a few times. This chain connects TRBV5-1 to TRBJ2-1; 9 nucleotides line up with TRBD2. CDR3 length equals 17 residues. Germline loops: CDR1 SGHRS, CDR2 YFSETQ. The V gene end was trimmed by 6 bases and the J gene end by 6 bases; junction bases not matched to a gene: 16. The CDR3 loop is CASKGGIAGERRNEQFF. The CDR3 region has the DNA TGCGCCAGCAAGGGGGGAATAGCGGGGGAGCGACGCAATGAGCAGTTCTTC.

The chain recombines TRBV28 with TRBJ1-6; a weak D match, TRBD1 (5 bases). V lost 7 bases, J lost 6 bases, and 10 bases lay in between. The CDR3 sequence is 13 residues long. The germline V gene has CDR1 MDHEN and CDR2 SYDVKM. CDR3 sequence (DNA): TGTGCCAGCATTGGGGGTCCTAATTCACCCCTCCACTTT. Encoded protein: CASIGGPNSPLHF. The whole variable domain, remainder taken from reference TRBV28 and TRBJ1-6, is DVKVTQSSRYLVKRTGEKVFLECVQDMDHENMFWYRQDPGLGLRLIYFSYDVKMKEKGDIPEGYSVSREKKERFSLILESASTNQTSMYLCASIGGPNSPLHFGNGTRLTVT.

This clonotype has only a few counts. The DNA for the CDR3 is TGTGCCAGCAGCCAAGAGCAAGGAAACACCATATATTTT. It yields the protein CASSQEQGNTIYF. This sequence joins TRBV3-1 and TRBJ1-3; D ambiguous. V lost 0 bases to trimming and J lost 4 bases, with 4 bases between them. Germline V gene lookup returns CDR1 LGHDT and CDR2 YNNKEL (reference sequence). This CDR3 spans 13 amino acids.

On this clonotype itself: At one end, the junction sequence differs from germline, possibly due to a read error. The V gene is TRBV11-2, the J gene TRBJ2-7; possibly TRBD2 for D (5 bases). CDR1 and CDR2 (germline): SGHAT, FQNNGV. The CDR3 loop spans 18 amino acids. The CDR3 DNA sequence: TGTGCCGGCAGCCCCGTATCCCGTAAGAGGGATGAATTCTACGAGCAGTACTTC. Translation: CAGSPVSRKRDEFYEQYF.

This clonotype was detected only a few times. The rearrangement uses TRBV12-3 or TRBV12-4 and TRBJ2-3, with TRBD2 identical over 12 bases. V lost 10 bases and J lost 1; bases outside the gene matches: 3. CDR3 size: 14 residues. The CDR3 spells CATSGRAGTDTQYF. In DNA form, the CDR3 reads TGTGCCACTAGCGGGAGGGCGGGCACAGATACGCAGTATTTT.

This clonotype was seen many times. The CDR3 region is CASSTGPPSGREQFF. For the CDR3, the DNA is TGTGCCAGCAGTACCGGGCCCCCCTCGGGACGGGAGCAGTTCTTC. V is TRBV12-3 or TRBV12-4 and J is TRBJ2-1; tentatively, D is TRBD1 or TRBD2 (5 bases each). CDR3 length: 15 amino acids. Trimming removed 5 bases from V and 10 bases from J, with 21 bases in between.

This clonotype was seen more than once but under ten times. V is TRBV7-2 and J is TRBJ2-6, with TRBD1 matching over 10 bases. V was pared by 5 bases and J by 1 base, with 8 bases of the junction left unmatched. From germline, CDR1 is SGHTA and CDR2 FQGNSA. The CDR3 has 18 amino acids. The CDR3 loop is CASSLGTGVPSGANVLTF. The CDR3 DNA reads as TGTGCCAGCAGCCTCGGGACAGGGGTTCCATCTGGGGCCAACGTCCTGACTTTC.

This clonotype was counted only a few times. V is TRBV7-9 and J is TRBJ1-2, with TRBD1 identical over 9 bases. Germline V CDR1 and CDR2: SEHNR, FQNEAQ (reference sequence). The J segment lost 8 bases and the V segment lost 1 base, leaving 2 bases of the junction unmatched. The CDR3 is 13 residues long. The CDR3 sequence is CASSLGTGVGYTF. The CDR3 bases are TGTGCCAGCAGCTTAGGGACAGGGGTGGGCTACACCTTC.

This clonotype was counted at least ten times. The V call is TRBV18, the J call TRBJ2-1; TRBD2 matches 7 bases. The germline CDR1 and CDR2 sequences are KGHSH and LQKENI. V lost 5 bases, J lost 2 bases, and 6 bases stayed unmatched. This CDR3 has 15 amino acids. CDR3 protein: CASSSTSVPYNEQFF. In DNA form, the CDR3 reads TGTGCCAGCTCATCAACTAGCGTCCCCTACAATGAGCAGTTCTTC.

The genes are TRBV20-1 and TRBJ1-4; D gene uncertain. Trimming took 5 bases from V and 0 from J, leaving 10 bases between them. Germline loops: CDR1 DFQATT, CDR2 SNEGSKA (reference sequence). The CDR3 is 14 residues long. The CDR3 spells CSAEKGTTNEKLFF. The CDR3 DNA sequence: TGCAGTGCTGAGAAAGGAACAACTAATGAAAAACTGTTTTTT.

The chain combines TRBV7-9 with TRBJ2-1; no clear D. V was pared by 3 bases and J by 2 bases, with 2 bases between. The CDR3 extends over 12 amino acids. Germline V CDR1 and CDR2: SEHNR, FQNEAQ (reference sequence). As DNA, the CDR3 is TGTGCCAGCAGCTTCACCTACAATGAGCAGTTCTTC. It encodes CASSFTYNEQFF.

This chain uses TRBV6-5 with TRBJ2-1; maybe TRBD2 (5 bases). The CDR3 length is 13 residues. Between the trimmed V and J ends, which lost 6 bases and 9 bases, there was a span of 15 bases. Germline assignment: CDR1 MNHEY and CDR2 SVGAGI. The CDR3 spells CASRRAKVGEQFF. Here the CDR3 DNA reads TGTGCCAGCAGGAGGGCCAAGGTGGGTGAGCAGTTCTTC.

The chain links TRBV19 to TRBJ2-3, with 8 nucleotides matching TRBD2. CDR1 is LNHDA and CDR2 is SQIVND in the germline V gene (reference sequence). J gave up 1 base and V 7 bases, and 7 bases lay outside the gene matches. CDR3 size: 15 residues. The CDR3: CASTRSSGRTDTQYF. CDR3 DNA: TGTGCCAGTACTAGATCTAGCGGGCGCACAGATACGCAGTATTTT.

There are many counts of this clonotype. Compared with germline, one end of the junction differs, possibly owing to a read error. The genes are TRBV7-9 and TRBJ2-1, with D possibly TRBD2 on 5 matching bases. The CDR3 extends over 8 amino acids. Germline V lookup: CDR1 SEHNR, CDR2 FQNEAQ (reference sequence). As DNA, the CDR3 is TGTGCCAGCAGCTTCGGGGTCTTC. Its translation: CASSFGVF.

This clonotype was found many times. V is TRBV7-8 and J is TRBJ2-7; 8 bases align to TRBD2. CDR1 and CDR2 (germline): SGHVS, FQNEAQ. The trim removed 4 bases at V and 2 bases at J, leaving 1 base unmatched. The CDR3 contains 13 residues. CDR3 nucleotide sequence: TGTGCCAGCAGCTCGCGGGGGGCCTACGAGCAGTACGTC. Residues: CASSSRGAYEQYV.

This clonotype occurred many times. This chain uses TRBV18 with TRBJ1-1, with D unclear. Germline V gives CDR1 KGHSH, CDR2 LQKENI. V gave up 3 bases and J gave up 1 base, with 6 bases separating them. The CDR3 loop spans 13 amino acids. The CDR3 sequence: CASSPNRNTEAFF. Here the CDR3 DNA reads TGTGCCAGCTCACCGAACAGGAACACTGAAGCTTTCTTT.